Sequencing of this TCR beta chain was carried out in a study of blood T cells in healthy people across ages. The CDR3 spans 13 residues. The V end lost 8 bases, the J end lost 8 bases, and 18 bases lay between the germline ends. Germline V gene lookup returns CDR1 MNHNY and CDR2 SVGAGI (reference sequence). Points from the study as a whole: Samples with more naive T cells showed higher observed beta diversity. While age rose, TCR beta diversity per million T cells dropped in a roughly linear way. There were more naive CD4+ cells and higher diversity in long-lived donors than in aged donors.

Points on this clonotype: Antigen unknown.

A second PCR of roughly 7 to 11 cycles used a sample-barcoded 5' primer and a J-beta primer mix. TCRdb passed the 5' RACE reads through MiXCR, listing each CDR3 protein once. The repertoire includes about 1.5 million distinct CDR3 sequences, roughly 40% of them detected once, and roughly 7.9% sits in the top ten. Drawn from each donor were ten milliliters of peripheral blood. Sequencing used blood. The V and J genes are TRBV6-6 and TRBJ1-1, with D hard to call. The TCR was taken from a woman under 30 in good health. The CDR3 sequence is CASLLESEPEAFF. CDR3 bases: TGTGCCAGCCTCCTGGAGTCCGAACCCGAAGCTTTCTTT.